The sequence of this T cell receptor beta chain was determined in a study of blood T cell repertoires in COVID-19. Study information: Samples representing acute and convalescent COVID-19 were sourced from the United States, Italy and Spain.

Methods used by the authors: Estimation of nucleated cell counts relied on the amplification of reference gene primers. The data were produced by immunoSEQ multiplex PCR, yet TCRdb's version contains in-frame clones alone and is incomplete. The DNA gave D and trimming, while V, J and clone size come from that table. The sample holds 150,000 to 200,000 clones, around four fifths seen once. This CDR3 region has 17 residues. V was clipped by 9 bases and J by 5 bases; unmatched bases: 18. The V gene's germline CDR1 is SGHNT and CDR2 YYREEE (reference sequence). The chain couples TRBV5-4 to TRBJ2-5; 11 bases fit TRBD2. The TCR originated in a woman in her twenties or thirties with acute or convalescent COVID-19. The sample taken for sequencing was peripheral blood. The DNA for the CDR3 is TGTGCCACCTCCCTGGGGACTAGCGGAACCTCTCTGGAGACCCAGTACTTC. Protein product: CATSLGTSGTSLETQYF.